This T cell receptor (beta chain) was identified during a study of identical twins. Template switching, a step in the protocol, added a universal primer site, and cDNA carried unique molecular identifiers. TCRdb re-called the 5' RACE reads through MiXCR, storing one row per CDR3 protein. The table has nearly 650,000 distinct CDR3 sequences, just over 7% seen once. This clonotype occurred once. J was trimmed by 7 bases and V by 4 bases; bases with no gene match: 7. Germline V gene sequence: CDR1 SGHVS, CDR2 FNYEAQ. This CDR3 is built from 14 residues. The sample also formed part of further work on yellow fever vaccine responses in identical twins.

The genes are TRBV7-6 and TRBJ2-1, with 7 bases that match TRBD1. This clonotype was sampled from a woman aged 18-29 years in good health. What was sequenced was PBMCs. In DNA, the CDR3 is TGTGCCAGCAGCTACAAACAGGGGCCTAATGAGCAGTTCTTC. This encodes CASSYKQGPNEQFF.